One sample yielded the 11 T cell receptor beta chains listed below, sequenced in a study of T cell repertoires in cytomegalovirus infection. No cognate antigen is known for these TCRs. MiXCR, applied by TCRdb to the reads, yields one record per CDR3 protein. The sample consists of around 71,000 distinct CDR3 sequences, approximately 40% of them appearing once. This specimen was CD8+ T cells from cultured PBMCs, taken from culture after CMV antigen stimulation. These receptors came from a human donor in good health (CMV status not recorded). Some clones in this sample may be carry-over from other donors' samples.

The table lists this clonotype with a few counts. The V gene is TRBV12-3 or TRBV12-4, the J gene TRBJ2-5, with 8 nucleotides matching TRBD1. J lost 3 bases, V lost 7 bases, and 7 bases had no gene match. CDR3 length: 14 amino acids. CDR3 in DNA: TGTGCCAGCACCCAGGGGGCAGGAGAAGAGACCCAGTACTTC. It yields the protein CASTQGAGEETQYF.

This clonotype was observed a handful of times. This chain links TRBV27 with TRBJ2-7, with 8 bases fitting TRBD2. This CDR3 is built from 17 residues. Losses at the gene ends were 0 bases for V and 0 bases for J; bases not matched to a gene: 7. Germline assignment: CDR1 MNHEY and CDR2 SMNVEV (reference sequence). CDR3 in amino acids: CASSLSPLAGGSYEQYF. The CDR3 DNA follows: TGTGCCAGCAGTTTATCGCCCCTTGCGGGGGGCTCCTACGAGCAGTACTTC.

The chain employs TRBV4-3 and TRBJ2-3, with TRBD2 matching 9 bases. J gave up 2 bases and V 0 bases, and 9 bases lay outside the gene matches. There are 18 residues in the CDR3. Per the germline V gene, CDR1 is LGHNA and CDR2 is YSLEER. In DNA, the CDR3 is TGCGCCAGCAGCCAAGATCTGGAGACTAGCGGCCTCACAGATACGCAGTATTTT. Its protein product is CASSQDLETSGLTDTQYF.

The V and J genes are TRBV6-8 and TRBJ2-2; no reliable D call. The CDR3 consists of 15 residues. Germline CDR1 is MNHGY and CDR2 is SAAAGT. V dropped 4 bases and J dropped 0 bases, with 9 bases sitting between them. In DNA, the CDR3 is TGTGCCAGCAGTTTACCCGGAACGAACACCGGGGAGCTGTTTTTT. This gives the protein CASSLPGTNTGELFF.

The V gene is TRBV20-1, the J gene TRBJ2-7; D is ambiguous. Germline V gene sequence: CDR1 DFQATT, CDR2 SNEGSKA (reference sequence). This CDR3 is 15 amino acids long. V was shortened by 0 bases and J by 5 bases, with 17 bases between the two germline ends. The CDR3 DNA sequence: TGCAGTGCTAGAGATCATAAGGCTACGGTGGACGAGCAGTACTTC. Protein sequence: CSARDHKATVDEQYF.

The chain employs TRBV27 and TRBJ2-7; TRBD2 matches at 11 bases. There are 19 residues in the CDR3. The V segment lost 0 bases and the J segment 0 bases; nucleotides outside the gene matches: 10. CDR1 is MNHEY, CDR2 SMNVEV, per germline (reference sequence). The CDR3 bases are TGTGCCAGCAGTTTATCGGGTCTAGCGGGGGGCCGGAGCTCCTACGAGCAGTACTTC. As protein: CASSLSGLAGGRSSYEQYF.

This clonotype was recorded a few times. The CDR3 bases are TGTGCCAGCAGCTCCCCATCAACGCTCACTAATTCGGGACAGCAATACGAGCAGTACTTC. Translating it yields CASSSPSTLTNSGQQYEQYF. The V and J genes are TRBV7-2 and TRBJ2-7, with TRBD1 matching over 7 bases. This CDR3 region has 20 residues. CDR1 is SGHTA and CDR2 is FQGNSA in the germline V gene. The J segment lost 4 bases and the V segment lost 4 bases, leaving 25 bases of the junction unmatched.

This rearrangement joins TRBV5-6 to TRBJ2-5; D gene uncertain. Germline V gene data show CDR1 as SGHDT and CDR2 as YYEEEE. This CDR3 contains 16 residues. The ends were cut back, 3 bases at V and 1 base at J, with 16 bases in the middle. The CDR3 loop reads CASSYQYGRSQETQYF. The CDR3 region has the DNA TGTGCCAGCAGCTACCAATATGGACGGTCCCAAGAGACCCAGTACTTC.

The chain employs TRBV7-6 and TRBJ1-5; 10 bases align to TRBD1. Germline CDR1 and CDR2: SGHVS and FNYEAQ. V lost 1 base, J lost 7 bases, and 4 bases stayed unmatched. The length of the CDR3 is 15 residues. The chain's CDR3 is CASSLEDRGRQPQHF. The CDR3, as DNA: TGTGCCAGCAGCTTAGAGGACAGGGGGAGGCAGCCCCAGCATTTT. The full variable domain, rest sourced from reference TRBV7-6 and TRBJ1-5, is GAGVSQSPRYKVTKRGQDVALRCDPISGHVSLYWYRQALGQGPEFLTYFNYEAQQDKSGLPNDRFSAERPEGSISTLTIQRTEQRDSAMYRCASSLEDRGRQPQHFGDGTRLSIL.

This rearrangement joins TRBV7-2 to TRBJ2-5, with a tentative D call TRBD2 (6 bases). The length of the CDR3 is 13 residues. The germline gives CDR1 SGHTA, CDR2 FQGNSA. Between the trimmed V and J ends, which lost 4 bases and 5 bases, there was a span of 11 bases. CDR3 in DNA: TGTGCCAGCAGCTACGTCCGGGGGGAGACCCAGTACTTC. Its translation is CASSYVRGETQYF.

This clonotype has a handful of counts. This sequence joins TRBV12-5 and TRBJ2-3; TRBD2 aligns across 10 bases. Germline lookup yields CDR1 LGHNT and CDR2 FRNRAP. The CDR3 extends over 20 amino acids. J lost 0 bases, V lost 0 bases, and 12 bases had no gene match. As DNA, the CDR3 is TGTGCTAGTGGTTTGGTAGTGGTTCTAGCGGGGGATTCTAGCACAGATACGCAGTATTTT. Protein sequence: CASGLVVVLAGDSSTDTQYF.